This TCR beta chain was retrieved from a study of blood T cell repertoires in COVID-19. Study-level background: Whether acute or convalescent, the COVID-19 samples came from the United States, Italy and Spain. T cells, B-cell-depleted T cells, or PBMCs provided the cDNA or gDNA that served as material.

In the authors' methods: Amplification with reference gene primers provided the estimates of nucleated cell counts. Sequencing used immunoSEQ multiplex PCR; TCRdb keeps in-frame clones, though not all of them. The V and J calls and clone size come from that table; D and trimming were worked out from the DNA. The profile shows about 46,000 clones, 75% to 90% of them singletons. This clone was detected once. Sequenced input: peripheral blood. The sequence derives from a human donor in a cohort sampled during active COVID-19. The donor label of this sample is uncertain.

DNA for the CDR3: TGTGCCAGCAGCCAAGGGGGACAATACTACAATGAGCAGTTCTTC. This gives the protein CASSQGGQYYNEQFF. The chain couples TRBV14 to TRBJ2-1, with D perhaps TRBD1 (6 bases). With 1 base removed from V and 3 bases from J, the gap between germline ends came to 10 bases. CDR1 and CDR2 from the germline V gene are SGHDN and FVKESK. CDR3 length: 15 residues.